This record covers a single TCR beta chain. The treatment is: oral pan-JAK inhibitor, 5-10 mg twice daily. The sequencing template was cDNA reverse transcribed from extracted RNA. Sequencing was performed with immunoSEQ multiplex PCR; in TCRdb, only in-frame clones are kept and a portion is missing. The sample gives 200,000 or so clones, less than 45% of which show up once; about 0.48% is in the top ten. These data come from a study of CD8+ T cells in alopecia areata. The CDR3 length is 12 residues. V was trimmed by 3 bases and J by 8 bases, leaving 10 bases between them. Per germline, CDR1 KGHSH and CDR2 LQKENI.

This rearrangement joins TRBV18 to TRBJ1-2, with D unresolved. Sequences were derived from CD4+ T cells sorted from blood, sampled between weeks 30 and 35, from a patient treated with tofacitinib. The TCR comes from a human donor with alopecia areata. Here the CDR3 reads CASSPPGEGYTF. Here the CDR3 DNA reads TGTGCCAGCTCACCCCCAGGAGAGGGCTACACCTTC.